This T cell receptor (beta chain) was obtained from a study of cytomegalovirus exposure and HLA in healthy donors. Broader study findings: Whilst most TCR sequences proved rare, a subset of public TCRs occurred across many donors. The authors enumerated roughly 160 TCR beta chains as linked to cytomegalovirus.

Sequencing was performed with immunoSEQ multiplex PCR; in TCRdb, only in-frame clones are kept and a portion is missing. This table has around 300,000 clones, roughly 86% appearing once. About this clone: Its target is unknown.

Separate from the roughly 700-subject first cohort was the approximately 130-subject validation cohort, to which the donors belonged. CDR3 length equals 13 residues. Trimming at V came to 9 bases and at J to 4 bases, leaving 7 bases not matched to a gene. Per germline, CDR1 SGHVS and CDR2 FQNEAQ. The V gene is TRBV7-8, the J gene TRBJ1-1; 8 positions match TRBD1. The sequencing sample was made of PBMCs. This sequence was found in a man in his thirties or forties in good health and CMV-seronegative. CDR3 residues: CASWGQGATEAFF. In DNA form, the CDR3 reads TGTGCCAGTTGGGGGCAGGGGGCCACTGAAGCTTTCTTT.